Listed below are T cell receptor beta chains from one sample, sequenced in a study of T-cell memory formation after mild COVID-19. Using its own MiXCR run on the 5' RACE reads, TCRdb lists one record per CDR3 protein. The table lists more than 250,000 distinct CDR3 sequences, 15% to 20% of them singletons, with 22% in the top ten. The material sequenced was PBMCs or a T cell subset sorted from them (not recorded which). The receptors derive from a man aged 18-30 years who had mild COVID-19 (a few samples of this study predate the infection). Cell type and time point are not known. Each CDR3 is given with its conserved first and last residue. The D gene is left open where the match is weak. A row's size may be missing; if present it is once, few, many or a size class.

clone size | J gene | V gene | D gene | CDR3 DNA | CDR3 protein
NA | TRBJ2-1 | TRBV2 | TRBD2 | TGTGCCAGCAGTGGAGCGGGGGGGTACAATGAGCAGTTCTTC | CASSGAGGYNEQFF
few | TRBJ2-2 | TRBV28 | NA | TGTGCCAGCATCCTCCGGGACACCGGGGAGCTGTTTTTT | CASILRDTGELFF
NA | TRBJ2-2 | TRBV12-3/TRBV12-4 | TRBD1 | TGTGCCAGCAGTGGCCCGGGACAGGGGAACACCGGGGAGCTGTTTTTT | CASSGPGQGNTGELFF
few | TRBJ1-1 | TRBV20-1 | NA | TGCAGTGCTAGAGTTGGGGGGCTGCCTGAAGCTTTCTTT | CSARVGGLPEAFF
few | TRBJ1-1 | TRBV3-1 | NA | TGTGCCAGCAGCCAAGCCCGAGTTAACACTGAAGCTTTCTTT | CASSQARVNTEAFF
NA | TRBJ2-5 | TRBV20-1 | NA | TGCAGTGCTAGAGCATTAGAGACCCAGTACTTC | CSARALETQYF
NA | TRBJ1-5 | TRBV5-5 | NA | TGTGCCAGCAGCTTGGAGGGAAAACACAATCAGCCCCAGCATTTT | CASSLEGKHNQPQHF
NA | TRBJ1-4 | TRBV6-5 | TRBD1 | TGTGCCAGCAGTTACGGGACAGGGGCGTCCGACGCAACTAATGAAAAACTGTTTTTT | CASSYGTGASDATNEKLFF
NA | TRBJ1-2 | TRBV6-5 | NA | TGTGCCAGCAGTTACTCTGGACGGATCAACTATGGCTACACCTTC | CASSYSGRINYGYTF
few | TRBJ2-1 | TRBV29-1 | NA | TGCAGCGTTTTAACTAGCTCCTACAATGAGCAGTTCTTC | CSVLTSSYNEQFF
NA | TRBJ2-7 | TRBV25-1 | NA | TGTGCCAGCACTACAGGGCCCTACGAGCAGTACTTC | CASTTGPYEQYF
NA | TRBJ2-2 | TRBV6-2/TRBV6-3 | NA | TGTGCCAGCAGTCAAGGACTCTATGCTCGACAACTCCCCCCCACTTACGCGAACACCGGGGAGCTGTTTTTT | CASSQGLYARQLPPTYANTGELFF
few | TRBJ2-2 | TRBV11-1 | NA | TGTGCCAGCAGCTTATTCCGACAGGACGGGGAGCTGTTTTTT | CASSLFRQDGELFF
NA | TRBJ2-6 | TRBV6-2/TRBV6-3 | TRBD1 | TGTGCCAGCAGTTACGGGGACAGTCACTCTGGGGCCAACGTCCTGACTTTC | CASSYGDSHSGANVLTF
few | TRBJ2-5 | TRBV7-2 | NA | TGTGCCAGCACCTTAGTCCAAGAGACCCAGTACTTC | CASTLVQETQYF
many | TRBJ2-5 | TRBV7-8 | TRBD2 | TGTGCCAGCAGCTTAGCCGCGGGGGGGCCCAAGACCCAGTACTTC | CASSLAAGGPKTQYF
few | TRBJ2-3 | TRBV7-8 | NA | TGTGCCAGCAGCGCCCGGCTAGATACGCAGTATTTT | CASSARLDTQYF
few | TRBJ1-2 | TRBV24-1 | NA | TGTGCCACCAGTGATTTGGACTCCTATGGCTACACCTTC | CATSDLDSYGYTF
few | TRBJ1-4 | TRBV4-3 | NA | TGCGCCAGCAGCTCCCGAGGTGGGACTAATGAAAAACTGTTTTTT | CASSSRGGTNEKLFF
few | TRBJ1-2 | TRBV12-3/TRBV12-4 | NA | TGTGCCAGCAGTTTAGCTGGGGGGAGGGCCTATGGCTACACCTTC | CASSLAGGRAYGYTF
NA | TRBJ2-1 | TRBV9 | NA | TGTGCCAGCAGCGTAGAGGGGGACACATACAATGAGCAGTTCTTC | CASSVEGDTYNEQFF
NA | TRBJ2-1 | TRBV4-2 | NA | TGTGCCAGCAGCCAAGAGACATCATACAATGAGCAGTTCTTC | CASSQETSYNEQFF
NA | TRBJ2-2 | TRBV24-1 | NA | TGTGCCACCAGTGATGGACACCTGAACACCGGGGAGCTGTTTTTT | CATSDGHLNTGELFF
few | TRBJ2-7 | TRBV25-1 | TRBD1 | TGTGCCAGCAGTTCAGACAGGGGGAGAAGCGAGCAGTACTTC | CASSSDRGRSEQYF